One and the same sample provided the 32 T cell receptor beta chains below, sequenced in a study of CD8 T cells in Susac syndrome. Random-hexamer reverse transcription was applied to about 0.45 to 1 ug RNA. TCRdb re-called the immunoSEQ multiplex PCR reads with MiXCR, one entry per CDR3 protein. The sample lists about 84,000 distinct CDR3 sequences, roughly 93% occurring once. Input material: CD8+ T cells from PBMCs. These receptors all stem from a human donor in good health.

This sequence joins TRBV9 and TRBJ2-5, with D perhaps TRBD1 or TRBD2 (5 bases each). The CDR3 runs to 14 residues. Per the germline V gene, CDR1 is SGDLS and CDR2 is YYNGEE. The V and J ends lost 4 bases and 2 bases respectively, with 12 bases between them. This CDR3 is CASSPVGVQETQYF. The DNA for the CDR3 is TGTGCCAGCAGCCCCGTGGGGGTACAAGAGACCCAGTACTTC.

This sequence joins TRBV20-1 and TRBJ2-4; D might be TRBD1 (5 bases). This CDR3 spans 14 amino acids. CDR1 DFQATT and CDR2 SNEGSKA come from the germline V gene (reference sequence). V lost 0 bases to trimming and J lost 0 bases, with 6 bases between them. The CDR3 coding sequence is TGCAGTGCTAGAGACAGGGTAGCCAAAAACATTCAGTACTTC. Its translation is CSARDRVAKNIQYF.

This clonotype appeared a single time. CDR3 region: CASSLGAGASSLNEQFF. In DNA, the CDR3 is TGCGCCAGCAGCTTGGGGGCAGGGGCCAGCTCATTGAATGAGCAGTTCTTC. The V and J genes are TRBV5-1 and TRBJ2-1, with D tentatively TRBD1 (6 bases). This CDR3 is 17 amino acids long. CDR1 SGHRS and CDR2 YFSETQ come from the germline V gene. V lost 0 bases and J 7 bases, leaving 20 bases between the germline ends.

V usage is TRBV20-1 and J usage is TRBJ2-7; 7 bases align to TRBD1. This CDR3 spans 15 amino acids. V lost 4 bases to trimming and J lost 1 base; unmatched junction nucleotides: 10. Looked up from germline, CDR1 is DFQATT and CDR2 is SNEGSKA (reference sequence). Here the CDR3 reads CSAKTARGISYEQYF. The CDR3, as DNA: TGCAGTGCTAAGACAGCCAGGGGGATTTCCTACGAGCAGTACTTC.

The genes are TRBV4-1 and TRBJ1-1, with D maybe TRBD1 (5 bases). The CDR3 has 13 amino acids. Trimming pared 6 bases from V and 5 bases from J, leaving 13 bases between. CDR1 and CDR2 from the germline V gene are MGHRA and YSYEKL. CDR3 in DNA: TGCGCCAGCAGAAGTGGGGACTATACTGAAGCTTTCTTT. Translating it yields CASRSGDYTEAFF.

This clonotype has a single count. The rearrangement links TRBV12-3 or TRBV12-4 to TRBJ2-1, with 11 nucleotides matching TRBD2. The CDR3 loop spans 15 amino acids. J gave up 8 bases and V 6 bases, and 9 bases lay outside the gene matches. The CDR3 DNA is TGTGCCAGCAGGCCTAGCGGGGGGCAATGGGATGAGCAGTTCTTC. Its translation is CASRPSGGQWDEQFF.

This clonotype is a singleton in its sample. The CDR3 here is CASSYSDGPYEQYF. As DNA, the CDR3 is TGTGCCAGCAGTTACTCCGACGGACCCTACGAGCAGTACTTC. The chain joins TRBV6-6 to TRBJ2-7; D remains ambiguous. V dropped 0 bases and J dropped 2 bases, with 8 bases sitting between them. This CDR3 is built from 14 residues. Germline CDR1 is MNHNY and CDR2 is SVGAGI (reference sequence).

For the CDR3, the DNA is TGTGCCAGCAGATTAACAGGAGCGGGAGGCTACACCTTC. Translated: CASRLTGAGGYTF. The gene calls are TRBV7-9 and TRBJ1-2, with D maybe TRBD1 (5 bases). CDR3 length: 13 residues. The germline V gene has CDR1 SEHNR and CDR2 FQNEAQ (reference sequence). V shed 6 bases and J shed 8 bases, with 16 bases lying between them.

The chain has TRBV7-9 and TRBJ1-2; perhaps TRBD1 as D (5 bases). Germline CDR1 reads SEHNR; CDR2 reads FQNEAQ (reference sequence). V lost 5 bases and J 4 bases, leaving 11 bases between the germline ends. The CDR3 totals 13 residues. CDR3 in amino acids: CASSADIPYGYTF. The CDR3 bases are TGTGCCAGCAGCGCGGACATCCCCTATGGCTACACCTTC.

The chain uses TRBV27 and TRBJ1-1, with 7 nucleotides matching TRBD1. This CDR3 contains 14 residues. V shed 3 bases, J shed 7 bases, and the junction held 8 bases outside the gene matches. Germline V gives CDR1 MNHEY, CDR2 SMNVEV (reference sequence). The CDR3 here is CASSFKEGQDEAFF. The DNA of the CDR3 is TGTGCCAGCAGTTTTAAGGAAGGACAGGATGAAGCTTTCTTT.

The CDR3 DNA reads as TGTGCCAGTAGTAGAAGCGGGGGGAACACCGGGGAGCTGTTTTTT. It translates to CASSRSGGNTGELFF. This chain links TRBV19 with TRBJ2-2; 8 bases match TRBD2. Germline-derived CDR1 and CDR2 are LNHDA and SQIVND (reference sequence). V lost 4 bases and J lost 1; bases outside the gene matches: 2. The CDR3 has 15 amino acids.

The gene calls are TRBV3-1 and TRBJ1-2; unclear D gene. The CDR3 contains 18 residues. CDR1 and CDR2 from the germline V gene are LGHDT and YNNKEL (reference sequence). With 4 bases removed from V and 0 bases from J, the gap between germline ends came to 21 bases. The CDR3: CASSLGWWRVGPNYGYTF. The CDR3 DNA reads TGTGCCAGCAGCCTGGGATGGTGGAGGGTTGGCCCTAACTATGGCTACACCTTC.

The chain employs TRBV14 and TRBJ1-1; D is possibly TRBD1 (5 bases). With 0 bases removed from V and 3 bases from J, the gap between germline ends came to 11 bases. Germline-derived CDR1 and CDR2 are SGHDN and FVKESK. The length of the CDR3 is 15 residues. CDR3 DNA: TGTGCCAGCAGCCAAGAGGGGGGGACCGACACTGAAGCTTTCTTT. Amino acids: CASSQEGGTDTEAFF.

This chain joins TRBV11-2 and TRBJ2-1; D is undetermined. This CDR3 is built from 14 residues. Trimming cost V 10 bases and J 0 bases, with 13 bases left between them. CDR1 and CDR2 from the germline V gene are SGHAT and FQNNGV. The CDR3 protein is CATARESSYNEQFF. The CDR3, as DNA: TGTGCCACCGCCAGAGAGAGCTCCTACAATGAGCAGTTCTTC.

The chain uses TRBV6-5 and TRBJ2-3; D gene unclear. The CDR3 sequence is 11 residues long. Between the trimmed V and J ends, which lost 5 bases and 8 bases, there was a span of 8 bases. Per germline, CDR1 MNHEY and CDR2 SVGAGI. In DNA, the CDR3 is TGTGCCAGCAGTGCCGTAGGTACGCAGTATTTT. Its translation is CASSAVGTQYF.

The genes are TRBV13 and TRBJ1-1, with D possibly being TRBD1 (6 bases). This CDR3 comprises 14 residues. The V end lost 5 bases, the J end lost 1 base, and 11 bases lay between the germline ends. The germline V gene has CDR1 PRHDT and CDR2 FYEKMQ (reference sequence). This CDR3 reads CASSRGGPNTEAFF. CDR3 coding DNA: TGTGCCAGCAGCCGCGGGGGGCCGAACACTGAAGCTTTCTTT.

The rearrangement joins TRBV12-3 or TRBV12-4 to TRBJ1-2; 9 nucleotides agree with TRBD1. The CDR3 consists of 14 residues. The trim removed 4 bases at V and 6 bases at J, leaving 6 bases unmatched. CDR3 bases: TGTGCCAGCAGTTGGACAGGGGTCCGCGATGGCTACACCTTC. Residues: CASSWTGVRDGYTF.

The rearrangement joins TRBV20-1 to TRBJ2-2; 9 nucleotides line up with TRBD1. Trimming at V came to 6 bases and at J to 5 bases, leaving 13 bases not matched to a gene. From germline, CDR1 is DFQATT and CDR2 SNEGSKA (reference sequence). The CDR3 is 16 amino acids. CDR3 DNA sequence: TGCAGTGCCAACCCAATGGGACAGGGCGAAACCGGGGAGCTGTTTTTT. Protein: CSANPMGQGETGELFF.

The chain is built from TRBV4-1 and TRBJ1-5; a weak D match, TRBD1 (6 bases). From germline, CDR1 is MGHRA and CDR2 YSYEKL. The CDR3 length is 16 residues. The V and J ends lost 7 bases and 0 bases respectively, with 16 bases between them. The CDR3 is CASTLEGGYSNQPQHF. The CDR3 region has the DNA TGCGCCAGCACCCTCGAGGGGGGTTATAGCAATCAGCCCCAGCATTTT.

CDR3 in amino acids: CASSDGPGRSYEQYF. In nucleotides, the CDR3 is TGTGCCAGCAGCGACGGGCCGGGGAGGTCCTACGAGCAGTACTTC. The J gene is TRBJ2-7, the V gene TRBV7-6; D is perhaps TRBD2 (6 bases). This CDR3 region has 15 residues. Trimming pared 5 bases from V and 1 base from J, leaving 15 bases between. Germline assignment: CDR1 SGHVS and CDR2 FNYEAQ.

The chain recombines TRBV6-5 with TRBJ2-7, with D perhaps given as TRBD1 or TRBD2 (6 bases each). Germline V gives CDR1 MNHEY, CDR2 SVGAGI. Trimming removed 6 bases from V and 3 bases from J, with 15 bases in between. The CDR3 covers 14 residues. The CDR3 DNA reads TGTGCCAGCAGCTCGGGGGCCCCCGTCTACGAGCAGTACTTC. Translation: CASSSGAPVYEQYF.

This chain connects TRBV29-1 to TRBJ1-2; 8 positions match TRBD1. V was clipped by 7 bases and J by 6 bases; unmatched bases: 7. Germline V gives CDR1 SQVTM, CDR2 ANQGSEA. The CDR3 totals 12 residues. DNA for the CDR3: TGCAGCGCTCAGGGGGCAGAAGATGGCTACACCTTC. Translation: CSAQGAEDGYTF.

V is TRBV12-3 or TRBV12-4 and J is TRBJ2-7, with no clear D. The CDR3 runs to 14 residues. V gave up 5 bases and J gave up 3 bases, with 14 bases separating them. The CDR3, as DNA: TGTGCCAGCAGTGGACCCCCCCATGTCTACGAGCAGTACTTC. It translates to CASSGPPHVYEQYF.

The sample holds one count of this clonotype. The chain couples TRBV27 to TRBJ1-4; 7 nucleotides align to TRBD1. The germline CDR1 and CDR2 sequences are MNHEY and SMNVEV (reference sequence). This CDR3 contains 18 residues. Germline trimming cut 5 bases from V and 4 bases from J; bases unmatched to any gene: 16. CDR3 sequence reads: CASSQYQQGNQNNEKLFF. CDR3 nucleotides: TGTGCCAGCAGTCAATACCAACAGGGGAATCAGAATAATGAAAAACTGTTTTTT.

The chain carries TRBV5-4 and TRBJ1-2, with D possibly matching TRBD1 (6 bases). Germline V gene sequence: CDR1 SGHNT, CDR2 YYREEE (reference sequence). The CDR3 consists of 13 residues. V lost 4 bases, J lost 8 bases, and 15 bases lay in between. CDR3: CASSGGGGVGYTF. The CDR3 nucleotides read TGTGCCAGCAGCGGCGGAGGGGGGGTAGGCTACACCTTC.

The chain couples TRBV5-4 to TRBJ2-7, with D hard to call. V lost 0 bases to trimming and J lost 3 bases, with 10 bases between them. CDR3 length: 14 amino acids. Germline lookup yields CDR1 SGHNT and CDR2 YYREEE (reference sequence). In nucleotides, the CDR3 is TGTGCCAGCAGCTTGGGGTTGGATTACTACGAGCAGTACTTC. It codes for CASSLGLDYYEQYF.

The chain joins TRBV29-1 to TRBJ2-7; a possible D gene is TRBD2 (6 bases). Germline CDR1 and CDR2: SQVTM and ANQGSEA. V was pared by 6 bases and J by 5 bases, with 17 bases between. This CDR3 has 13 residues. Written as DNA, the CDR3 is TGCAGCGTAGGAGGGGTGGGGAGCAACGAGCAGTACTTC. Protein: CSVGGVGSNEQYF.

J is TRBJ1-5 and V is TRBV4-1; D unresolved. The germline CDR1 and CDR2 sequences are MGHRA and YSYEKL. V was cut by 4 bases and J by 2 bases, with 9 bases left in between. The CDR3 extends over 14 amino acids. The CDR3 sequence is CASSRMEGNQPQHF. CDR3 nucleotide sequence: TGCGCCAGCAGCCGGATGGAGGGCAATCAGCCCCAGCATTTT.

This chain uses TRBV7-9 with TRBJ2-5; possible D gene TRBD1, 5 bases. Germline V lookup: CDR1 SEHNR, CDR2 FQNEAQ (reference sequence). The CDR3 loop spans 13 amino acids. Deletions cut 6 bases from V and 1 base from J, with 9 bases between. The CDR3 loop reads CASRAGPQETQYF. CDR3 coding DNA: TGTGCCAGCAGAGCAGGGCCCCAAGAGACCCAGTACTTC.

V gene TRBV20-1 combines with J gene TRBJ2-5; D is perhaps TRBD2 (5 bases). This CDR3 has 14 amino acids. The V gene's germline CDR1 is DFQATT and CDR2 SNEGSKA (reference sequence). V lost 2 bases to trimming and J lost 7 bases, with 17 bases between them. CDR3 coding DNA: TGCAGTGCTAGAAGCAGGACTCTCGGTGTGACCCAGTACTTC. It yields the protein CSARSRTLGVTQYF.

This chain links TRBV7-2 with TRBJ2-7, with D maybe TRBD1 (6 bases). The CDR3 runs 14 residues. The V end was cut by 5 bases, the J end by 2 bases, with 13 bases between. CDR1 SGHTA and CDR2 FQGNSA come from the germline V gene. CDR3: CASSLSWGPYEQYF. CDR3 DNA: TGTGCCAGCAGCCTCTCTTGGGGGCCCTACGAGCAGTACTTC. The entire variable domain, with the rest obtained from reference TRBV7-2 and TRBJ2-7, is as follows: GAGVSQSPSNKVTEKGKDVELRCDPISGHTALYWYRQSLGQGLEFLIYFQGNSAPDKSGLPSDRFSAERTGGSVSTLTIQRTQQEDSAVYLCASSLSWGPYEQYFGPGTRLTVT.

The chain joins TRBV5-4 to TRBJ1-2; 7 bases are a match to TRBD1. V shed 0 bases and J 0 bases; nucleotides not matched to a gene: 2. This CDR3 is built from 15 residues. CDR1 and CDR2 from the germline V gene are SGHNT and YYREEE (reference sequence). As DNA, the CDR3 is TGTGCCAGCAGCTTGGAGGGGGCAACTAACTATGGCTACACCTTC. The encoded protein is CASSLEGATNYGYTF.